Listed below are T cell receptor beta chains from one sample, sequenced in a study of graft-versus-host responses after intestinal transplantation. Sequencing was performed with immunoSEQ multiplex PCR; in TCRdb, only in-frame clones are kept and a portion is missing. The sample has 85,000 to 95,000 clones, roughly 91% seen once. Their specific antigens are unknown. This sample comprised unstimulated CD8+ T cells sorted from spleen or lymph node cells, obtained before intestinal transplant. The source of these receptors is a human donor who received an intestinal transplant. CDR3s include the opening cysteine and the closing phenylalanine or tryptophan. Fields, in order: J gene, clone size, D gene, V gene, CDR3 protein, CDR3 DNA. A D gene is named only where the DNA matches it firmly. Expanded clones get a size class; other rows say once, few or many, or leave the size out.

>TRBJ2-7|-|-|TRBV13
CASSTPGQGTYEQYF
TGTGCCAGCAGCACACCGGGACAAGGCACCTACGAGCAGTACTTC
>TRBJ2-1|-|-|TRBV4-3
CASSQDLDEQFF
TGCGCCAGCAGCCAAGATCTCGATGAGCAGTTCTTC
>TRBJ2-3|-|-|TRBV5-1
CASSLAGQALGDTQYF
TGCGCCAGCAGCTTGGCAGGGCAGGCGTTAGGAGATACGCAGTATTTT
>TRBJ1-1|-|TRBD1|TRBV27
CASSTTGTEAFF
TGTGCCAGCAGTACGACAGGGACTGAAGCTTTCTTT
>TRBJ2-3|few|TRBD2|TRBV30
CAWSLSGGLTDTQYF
TGTGCCTGGAGCCTTAGCGGGGGCCTCACAGATACGCAGTATTTT
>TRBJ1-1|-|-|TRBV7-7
CASNRTVNTEAFF
TGTGCCAGCAATAGGACAGTGAACACTGAAGCTTTCTTT
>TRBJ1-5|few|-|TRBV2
CASSQNPFREQPQHF
TGTGCCAGCAGTCAGAACCCCTTTCGGGAGCAGCCCCAGCATTTT
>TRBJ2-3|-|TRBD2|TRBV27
CASSVLAGGSDTQYF
TGTGCCAGCAGTGTACTAGCGGGGGGTTCAGATACGCAGTATTTT
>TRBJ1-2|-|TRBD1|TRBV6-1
CASSEGGQPYGYTF
TGTGCCAGCAGTGAAGGGGGACAGCCATATGGCTACACCTTC
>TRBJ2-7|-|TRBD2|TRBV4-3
CASSQDRGGPSSYEQYF
TGCGCCAGCAGCCAAGATCGGGGGGGGCCGAGCTCCTACGAGCAGTACTTC
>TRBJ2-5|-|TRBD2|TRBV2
CASSAVAGGGETQYF
TGTGCCAGCAGCGCCGTAGCGGGGGGCGGGGAGACCCAGTACTTC
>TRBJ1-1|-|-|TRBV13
CASSDSGTLNTEAFF
TGTGCCAGCAGCGACTCCGGGACACTGAACACTGAAGCTTTCTTT
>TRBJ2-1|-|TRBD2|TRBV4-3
CASSQAAGTSYNEQFF
TGCGCCAGCAGCCAGGCCGCCGGGACTAGCTACAATGAGCAGTTCTTC
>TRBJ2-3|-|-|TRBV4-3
CASSQDDYDTQYF
TGCGCCAGCAGCCAAGACGACTATGATACGCAGTATTTT
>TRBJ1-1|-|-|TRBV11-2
CATLRGGEAFF
TGTGCCACCTTGCGGGGTGGTGAAGCTTTCTTT
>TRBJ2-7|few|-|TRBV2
CASSRRGGPGEQYF
TGTGCCAGCAGCCGTCGCGGGGGCCCGGGGGAGCAGTACTTC
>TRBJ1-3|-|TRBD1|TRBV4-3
CASSRFTTGTAGNTIYF
TGCGCCAGCAGCCGATTTACAACGGGGACAGCCGGAAACACCATATATTTT
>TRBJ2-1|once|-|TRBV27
CASSLSGVTGYGEQFF
TGTGCCAGCAGTTTATCGGGGGTAACAGGGTATGGTGAGCAGTTCTTC
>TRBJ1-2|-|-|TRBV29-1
CSVYQGRDQWGYTF
TGCAGCGTTTACCAAGGGAGGGACCAATGGGGCTACACCTTC
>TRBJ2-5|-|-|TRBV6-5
CASSPRERETQYF
TGTGCCAGCAGCCCCCGGGAAAGGGAGACCCAGTACTTC
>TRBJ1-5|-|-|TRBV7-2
CASSPGWGNQPQHF
TGTGCCAGCAGTCCAGGATGGGGCAATCAGCCCCAGCATTTT
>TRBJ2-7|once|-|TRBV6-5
CASSYSHGYEQYF
TGTGCCAGCAGTTACTCCCACGGCTACGAGCAGTACTTC
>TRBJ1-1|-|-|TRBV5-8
CASSFTGYGSAEAFF
TGTGCCAGCAGCTTTACGGGGTATGGAAGCGCTGAAGCTTTCTTT
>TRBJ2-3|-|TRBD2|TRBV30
CAWGGTGGGSDTQYF
TGTGCCTGGGGAGGGACTGGCGGGGGTTCAGATACGCAGTATTTT
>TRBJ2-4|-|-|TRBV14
CASSQVYGKAKNIQYF
TGTGCCAGCAGCCAAGTTTACGGGAAGGCCAAAAACATTCAGTACTTC
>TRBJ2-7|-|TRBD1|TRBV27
CASSSGTGGSEQYF
TGTGCCAGCAGTTCCGGGACAGGGGGAAGCGAGCAGTACTTC
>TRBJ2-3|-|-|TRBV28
CASRVESRTDTQYF
TGTGCCAGCAGAGTTGAGTCCCGCACAGATACGCAGTATTTT
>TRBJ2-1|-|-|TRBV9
CASSPTSWYNEQFF
TGTGCCAGCAGCCCAACTAGCTGGTACAATGAGCAGTTCTTC
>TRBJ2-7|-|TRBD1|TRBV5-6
CASSFERGGRDEQYF
TGTGCCAGCAGCTTCGAGAGAGGGGGCCGCGACGAGCAGTACTTC
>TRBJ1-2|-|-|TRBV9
CASSVEGSGYTF
TGTGCCAGCAGCGTAGAGGGGTCCGGCTACACCTTC
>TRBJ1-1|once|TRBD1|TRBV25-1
CASSPDQGARTEAFF
TGTGCCAGCAGTCCCGATCAGGGGGCGCGGACTGAAGCTTTCTTT
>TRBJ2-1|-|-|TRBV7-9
CASSHTNEQFF
TGTGCCAGCAGTCATACAAATGAGCAGTTCTTC
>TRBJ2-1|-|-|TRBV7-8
CASSLEIQGIHNEQFF
TGTGCCAGCAGCTTAGAGATACAGGGAATCCACAATGAGCAGTTCTTC
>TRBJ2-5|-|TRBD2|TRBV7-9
CASSHGTSGQETQYF
TGTGCCAGCAGCCACGGGACTAGCGGCCAAGAGACCCAGTACTTC
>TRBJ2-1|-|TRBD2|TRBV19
CASSMGLAGGLEGNEQFF
TGTGCCAGTAGTATGGGGCTAGCGGGGGGGCTGGAGGGCAATGAGCAGTTCTTC
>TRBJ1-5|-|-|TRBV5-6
CASSQQGGNQPQHF
TGTGCCAGCAGCCAACAGGGTGGAAATCAGCCCCAGCATTTT
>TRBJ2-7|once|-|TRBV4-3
CASSQGLTGLYEQYF
TGCGCCAGCAGCCAAGGACTAACGGGACTTTACGAGCAGTACTTC
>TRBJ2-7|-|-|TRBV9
CASSVDSTYEQYF
TGTGCCAGCAGCGTAGACTCTACCTACGAGCAGTACTTC
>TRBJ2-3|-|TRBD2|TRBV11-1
CASSLAHSGGETDTQYF
TGTGCCAGCAGCTTAGCCCACAGCGGGGGGGAGACAGATACGCAGTATTTT
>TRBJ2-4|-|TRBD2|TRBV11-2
CASSSGGSRNIQYF
TGTGCCAGCAGCTCCGGGGGGTCAAGAAACATTCAGTACTTC
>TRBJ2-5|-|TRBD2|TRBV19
CASSIGLAVETQYF
TGTGCCAGTAGTATAGGCCTAGCGGTCGAGACCCAGTACTTC
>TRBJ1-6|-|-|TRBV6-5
CASSVGASSPLHF
TGTGCCAGCAGCGTGGGGGCGAGTTCACCCCTCCACTTT
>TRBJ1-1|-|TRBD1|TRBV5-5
CASGRPGQGLLRAFF
TGTGCCAGCGGACGGCCGGGACAGGGGCTTCTGAGGGCTTTCTTT
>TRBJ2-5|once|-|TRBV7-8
CASSRLSVQETQYF
TGTGCCAGCAGCCGTTTGTCCGTACAAGAGACCCAGTACTTC
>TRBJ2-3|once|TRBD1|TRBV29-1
CSVGATGTGRRDTQYF
TGCAGCGTGGGAGCTACCGGGACAGGGAGGCGAGATACGCAGTATTTT
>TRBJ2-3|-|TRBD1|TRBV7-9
CASSKTGTASTDTQYF
TGTGCCAGCAGTAAGACCGGGACAGCTAGCACAGATACGCAGTATTTT